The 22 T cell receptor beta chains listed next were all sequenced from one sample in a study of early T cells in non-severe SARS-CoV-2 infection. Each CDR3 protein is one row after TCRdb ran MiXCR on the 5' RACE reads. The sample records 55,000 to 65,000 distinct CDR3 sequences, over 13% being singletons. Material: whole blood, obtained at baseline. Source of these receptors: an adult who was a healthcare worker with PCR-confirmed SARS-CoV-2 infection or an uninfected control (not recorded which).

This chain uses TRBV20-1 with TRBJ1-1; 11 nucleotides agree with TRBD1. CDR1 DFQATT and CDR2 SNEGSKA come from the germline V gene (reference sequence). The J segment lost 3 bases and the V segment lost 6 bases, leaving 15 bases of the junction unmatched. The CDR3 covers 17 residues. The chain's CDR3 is CSAARLGTGGIDTEAFF. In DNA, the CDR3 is TGCAGTGCCGCCCGTCTCGGGACAGGGGGAATAGACACTGAAGCTTTCTTT.

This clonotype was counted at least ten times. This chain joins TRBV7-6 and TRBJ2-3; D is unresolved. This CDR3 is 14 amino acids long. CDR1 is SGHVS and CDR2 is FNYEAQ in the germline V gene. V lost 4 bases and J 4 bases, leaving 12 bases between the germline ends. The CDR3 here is CASSSPSDSDTQYF. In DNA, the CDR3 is TGTGCCAGCAGCTCCCCCTCGGATTCAGATACGCAGTATTTT.

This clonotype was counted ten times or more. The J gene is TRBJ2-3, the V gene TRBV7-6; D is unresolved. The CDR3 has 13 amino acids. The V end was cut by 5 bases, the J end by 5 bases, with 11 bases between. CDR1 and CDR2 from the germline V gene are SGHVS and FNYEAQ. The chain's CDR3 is CASSPLDRDTQYF. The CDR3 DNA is TGTGCCAGCAGCCCTTTGGACCGAGATACGCAGTATTTT. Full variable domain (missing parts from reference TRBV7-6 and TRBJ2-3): GAGVSQSPRYKVTKRGQDVALRCDPISGHVSLYWYRQALGQGPEFLTYFNYEAQQDKSGLPNDRFSAERPEGSISTLTIQRTEQRDSAMYRCASSPLDRDTQYFGPGTRLTVL.

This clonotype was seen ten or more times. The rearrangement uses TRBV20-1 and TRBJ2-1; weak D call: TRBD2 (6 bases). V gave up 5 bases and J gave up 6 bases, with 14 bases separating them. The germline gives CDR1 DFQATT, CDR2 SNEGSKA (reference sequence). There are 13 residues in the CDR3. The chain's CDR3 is CSARRGIINEQFF. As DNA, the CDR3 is TGCAGTGCTCGGAGGGGCATCATCAATGAGCAGTTCTTC.

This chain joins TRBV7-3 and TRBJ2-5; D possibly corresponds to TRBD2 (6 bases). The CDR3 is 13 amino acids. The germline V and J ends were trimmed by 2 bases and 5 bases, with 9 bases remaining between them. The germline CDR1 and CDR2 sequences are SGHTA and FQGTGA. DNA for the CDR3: TGTGCCAGCAGCTTAGCGGGAAGGGAGACCCAGTACTTC. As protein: CASSLAGRETQYF.

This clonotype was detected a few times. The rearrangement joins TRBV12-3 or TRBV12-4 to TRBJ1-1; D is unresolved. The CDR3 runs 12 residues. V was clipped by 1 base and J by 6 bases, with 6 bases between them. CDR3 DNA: TGTGCCAGCAGTTTAGGGCGATCTGAAGCTTTCTTT. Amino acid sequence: CASSLGRSEAFF.

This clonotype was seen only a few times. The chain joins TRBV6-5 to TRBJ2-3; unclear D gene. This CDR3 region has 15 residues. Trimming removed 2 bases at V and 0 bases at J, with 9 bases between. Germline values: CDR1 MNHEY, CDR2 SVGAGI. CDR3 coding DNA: TGTGCCAGCAGTTACAGGGATTTGAGCACAGATACGCAGTATTTT. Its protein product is CASSYRDLSTDTQYF.

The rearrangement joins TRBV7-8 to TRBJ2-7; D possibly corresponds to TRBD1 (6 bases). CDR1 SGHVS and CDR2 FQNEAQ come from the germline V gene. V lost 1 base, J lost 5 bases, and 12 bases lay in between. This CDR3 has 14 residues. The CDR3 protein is CASSLVQGNHEQYF. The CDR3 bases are TGTGCCAGCAGCTTAGTGCAGGGGAACCACGAGCAGTACTTC.

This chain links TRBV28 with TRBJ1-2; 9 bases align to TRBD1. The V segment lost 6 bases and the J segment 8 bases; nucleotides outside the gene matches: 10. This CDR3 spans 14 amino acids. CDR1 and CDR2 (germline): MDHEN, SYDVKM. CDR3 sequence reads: CASREQGQGTGYTF. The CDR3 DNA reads TGTGCCAGCAGGGAGCAGGGACAGGGAACGGGCTACACCTTC.

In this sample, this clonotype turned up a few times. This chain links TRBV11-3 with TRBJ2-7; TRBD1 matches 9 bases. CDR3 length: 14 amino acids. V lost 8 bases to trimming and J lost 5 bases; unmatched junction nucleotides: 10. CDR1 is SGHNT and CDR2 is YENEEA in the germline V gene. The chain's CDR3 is CASRAGTGYDEQYF. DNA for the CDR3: TGTGCCAGCCGGGCAGGGACAGGGTACGACGAGCAGTACTTC.

The CDR3 loop reads CASSQIVALGNTEAFF. CDR3 in DNA: TGCGCCAGCAGCCAGATCGTCGCCCTCGGGAACACTGAAGCTTTCTTT. This chain joins TRBV4-1 and TRBJ1-1; no definite D call. The V end lost 3 bases, the J end lost 1 base, and 15 bases lay between the germline ends. The CDR3 extends over 16 amino acids. Germline CDR1 is MGHRA and CDR2 is YSYEKL.

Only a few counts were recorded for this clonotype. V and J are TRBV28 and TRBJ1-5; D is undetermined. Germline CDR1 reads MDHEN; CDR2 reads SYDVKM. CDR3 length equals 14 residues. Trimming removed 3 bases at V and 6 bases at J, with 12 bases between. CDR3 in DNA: TGTGCCAGCAGTTTTAGTTCAGGATCTCAGCCCCAGCATTTT. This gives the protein CASSFSSGSQPQHF.

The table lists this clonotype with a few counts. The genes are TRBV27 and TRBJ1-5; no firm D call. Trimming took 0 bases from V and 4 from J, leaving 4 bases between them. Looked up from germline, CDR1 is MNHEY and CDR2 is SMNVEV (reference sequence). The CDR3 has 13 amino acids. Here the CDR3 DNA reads TGTGCCAGCAGTTTATCTGTAAATCAGCCCCAGCATTTT. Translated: CASSLSVNQPQHF.

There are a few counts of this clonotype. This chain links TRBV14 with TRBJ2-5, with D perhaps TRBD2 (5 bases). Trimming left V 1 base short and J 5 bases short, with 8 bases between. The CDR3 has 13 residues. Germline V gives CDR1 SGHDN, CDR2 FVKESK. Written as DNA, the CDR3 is TGTGCCAGCAGCCAAGGACTAACCGAGACCCAGTACTTC. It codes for CASSQGLTETQYF. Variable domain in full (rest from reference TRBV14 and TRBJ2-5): EAGVTQFPSHSVIEKGQTVTLRCDPISGHDNLYWYRRVMGKEIKFLLHFVKESKQDESGMPNNRFLAERTGGTYSTLKVQPAELEDSGVYFCASSQGLTETQYFGPGTRLLVL.

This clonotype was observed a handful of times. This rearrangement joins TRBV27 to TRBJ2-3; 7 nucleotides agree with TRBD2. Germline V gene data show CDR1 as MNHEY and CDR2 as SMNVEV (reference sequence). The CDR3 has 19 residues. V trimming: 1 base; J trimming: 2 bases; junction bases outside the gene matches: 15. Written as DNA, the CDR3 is TGTGCCAGCAGTTTATTCCGGGGGGACGTACATGGGGACACAGATACGCAGTATTTT. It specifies CASSLFRGDVHGDTDTQYF.

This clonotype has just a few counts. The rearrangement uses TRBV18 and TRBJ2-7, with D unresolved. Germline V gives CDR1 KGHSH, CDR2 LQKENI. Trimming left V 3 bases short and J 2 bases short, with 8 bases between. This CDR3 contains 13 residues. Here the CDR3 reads CASSPYTPYEQYF. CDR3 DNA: TGTGCCAGCTCACCCTACACACCCTACGAGCAGTACTTC.

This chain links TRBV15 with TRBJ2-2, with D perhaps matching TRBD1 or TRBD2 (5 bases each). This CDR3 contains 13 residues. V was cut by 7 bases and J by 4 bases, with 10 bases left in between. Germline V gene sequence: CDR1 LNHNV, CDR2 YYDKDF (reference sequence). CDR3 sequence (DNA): TGTGCCACCAAGGGACCAGGCACCGGGGAGCTGTTTTTT. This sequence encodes CATKGPGTGELFF.

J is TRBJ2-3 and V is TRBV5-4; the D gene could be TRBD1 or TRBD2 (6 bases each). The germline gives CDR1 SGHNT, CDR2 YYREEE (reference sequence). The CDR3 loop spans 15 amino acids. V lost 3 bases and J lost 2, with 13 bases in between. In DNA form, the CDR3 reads TGTGCCAGCAGCTGGGCGGGACACTCCACAGATACGCAGTATTTT. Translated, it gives CASSWAGHSTDTQYF.

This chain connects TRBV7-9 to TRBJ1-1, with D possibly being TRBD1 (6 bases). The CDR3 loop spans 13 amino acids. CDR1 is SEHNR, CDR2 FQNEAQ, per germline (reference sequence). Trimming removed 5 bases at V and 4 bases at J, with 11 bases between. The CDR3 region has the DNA TGTGCCAGCAGCATGGACAGAAGCACTGAAGCTTTCTTT. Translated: CASSMDRSTEAFF.

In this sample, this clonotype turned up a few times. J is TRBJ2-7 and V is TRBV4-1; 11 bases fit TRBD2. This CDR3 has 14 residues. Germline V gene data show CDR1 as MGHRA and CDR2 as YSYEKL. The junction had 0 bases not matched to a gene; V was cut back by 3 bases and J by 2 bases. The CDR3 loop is CASSQTSGTYEQYF. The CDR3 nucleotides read TGCGCCAGCAGCCAGACTAGCGGGACCTACGAGCAGTACTTC.

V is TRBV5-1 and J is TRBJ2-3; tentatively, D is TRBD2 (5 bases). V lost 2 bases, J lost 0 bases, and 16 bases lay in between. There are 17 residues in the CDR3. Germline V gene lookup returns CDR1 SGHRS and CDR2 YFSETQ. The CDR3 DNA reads TGCGCCAGCAGCTTCCCGACTCCAGCGGCTAGCACAGATACGCAGTATTTT. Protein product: CASSFPTPAASTDTQYF.

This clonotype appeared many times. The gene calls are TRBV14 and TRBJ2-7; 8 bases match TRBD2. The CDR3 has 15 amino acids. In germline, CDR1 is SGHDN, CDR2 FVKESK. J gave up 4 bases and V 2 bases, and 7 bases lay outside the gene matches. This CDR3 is CASSQLGTRRYEQYF. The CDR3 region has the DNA TGTGCCAGCAGCCAACTCGGGACTAGACGGTACGAGCAGTACTTC.